These 19 T cell receptor beta chains share one sample of origin, sequenced in a study of shared clonotypes between healthy human individuals. Some clones are missing from TCRdb's copy, which holds only in-frame ones; the method was immunoSEQ multiplex PCR. This sample has more than 2 million clones, with approximately 94% found just once. The sample was naive CD4+ T cells sorted from blood. The sample's subset: CD45RA+ positively selected. The receptors shown here come from a man between 18 and 35 years old in good health.

This clone was detected only once. The V and J genes are TRBV4-1 and TRBJ2-5; possible D gene TRBD2, 5 bases. There are 14 residues in the CDR3. CDR1 and CDR2 from the germline V gene are MGHRA and YSYEKL. V dropped 4 bases and J dropped 5 bases, with 14 bases sitting between them. CDR3 in DNA: TGCGCCAGCAGCCCCCAACTAGGCTTGGAGACCCAGTACTTC. Its translation: CASSPQLGLETQYF.

The chain uses TRBV19 and TRBJ2-7; 8 bases align to TRBD1. V was pared by 10 bases and J by 0 bases, with 8 bases of the junction left unmatched. CDR3 length equals 14 residues. CDR1 is LNHDA, CDR2 SQIVND, per germline (reference sequence). In DNA, the CDR3 is TGTGCCACGAAGTTCGGGACAGGCTCCTACGAGCAGTACTTC. Residues: CATKFGTGSYEQYF.

CDR3 amino acids: CASSESRTQETQYF. CDR3 sequence (DNA): TGCGCCAGCAGTGAGTCGCGGACGCAAGAGACCCAGTACTTC. The chain is built from TRBV10-1 and TRBJ2-5; D call uncertain. Looked up from germline, CDR1 is WNHNN and CDR2 is SYGVQD (reference sequence). V was shortened by 0 bases and J by 2 bases, with 7 bases between the two germline ends. The CDR3 is made up of 14 amino acids.

The chain has TRBV2 and TRBJ1-4; tentative D call: TRBD1 (6 bases). The CDR3 is 16 amino acids. V lost 3 bases and J 8 bases, leaving 19 bases between the germline ends. Germline V gene sequence: CDR1 SNHLY, CDR2 FYNNEI. CDR3 in DNA: TGTGCCAGCAGTGACCCGGGGGCAGCGATTGTCGAAAAACTGTTTTTT. Amino acid sequence: CASSDPGAAIVEKLFF.

CDR3 in amino acids: CASSPRGGANSPLHF. CDR3 DNA sequence: TGTGCCAGCAGCCCCAGAGGGGGGGCTAATTCACCCCTCCACTTT. The J gene is TRBJ1-6, the V gene TRBV7-2; a possible D gene is TRBD1 (6 bases). The V and J ends lost 5 bases and 6 bases respectively, with 14 bases between them. Germline-derived CDR1 and CDR2 are SGHTA and FQGNSA. The CDR3 covers 15 residues.

The chain carries TRBV7-9 and TRBJ1-6, with 12 bases matching TRBD1. The CDR3 loop spans 16 amino acids. The trim removed 6 bases at V and 9 bases at J, leaving 9 bases unmatched. Germline V gene sequence: CDR1 SEHNR, CDR2 FQNEAQ (reference sequence). In DNA form, the CDR3 reads TGTGCCAGCAGGGCAGAAACGGGACAGGGGGCTTCACCCCTCCACTTT. It yields the protein CASRAETGQGASPLHF.

The CDR3 loop is CASSLAGGEGTNVLTF. Written as DNA, the CDR3 is TGCGCCAGCAGCTTGGCTGGTGGCGAGGGGACCAACGTCCTGACTTTC. The rearrangement links TRBV5-1 to TRBJ2-6; D may correspond to TRBD1 or TRBD2 (5 bases each). Trimming removed 0 bases from V and 8 bases from J, with 15 bases in between. The CDR3 consists of 16 residues. The germline CDR1 and CDR2 sequences are SGHRS and YFSETQ.

The V and J genes are TRBV4-1 and TRBJ2-3, with TRBD2 matching 7 bases. The ends lost 4 bases at V and 1 base at J; junction bases unmatched: 2. This CDR3 is 14 amino acids long. The germline V gene encodes CDR1 MGHRA and CDR2 YSYEKL. CDR3 sequence: CASSRGGGTDTQYF. The CDR3 DNA reads TGCGCCAGCAGCCGGGGGGGAGGCACAGATACGCAGTATTTT.

The chain joins TRBV2 to TRBJ1-2, with D unresolved. Germline CDR1 reads SNHLY; CDR2 reads FYNNEI. V gave up 1 base and J gave up 8 bases, with 8 bases separating them. The CDR3 length is 12 residues. CDR3 in amino acids: CASSEVGSGYTF. CDR3 nucleotide sequence: TGTGCCAGCAGTGAAGTCGGGAGCGGCTACACCTTC. The variable domain in full, completed from reference TRBV2 and TRBJ1-2, reads EPEVTQTPSHQVTQMGQEVILRCVPISNHLYFYWYRQILGQKVEFLVSFYNNEISEKSEIFDDQFSVERPDGSNFTLKIRSTKLEDSAMYFCASSEVGSGYTFGSGTRLTVV.

This clone was seen a single time. This chain connects TRBV7-2 to TRBJ1-1; D is perhaps TRBD1 (6 bases). The V end was cut by 1 base, the J end by 4 bases, with 13 bases between. The V gene's germline CDR1 is SGHTA and CDR2 FQGNSA. This CDR3 is built from 15 residues. The CDR3 sequence: CASSLEGRGVTEAFF. As DNA, the CDR3 is TGTGCCAGCAGCTTAGAGGGCAGGGGAGTCACTGAAGCTTTCTTT.

The chain carries TRBV30 and TRBJ2-2; TRBD2 matches 9 bases. Per the germline V gene, CDR1 is GTSNPN and CDR2 is SVGIG (reference sequence). With V trimmed by 4 bases and J by 5 bases, 8 bases remained unmatched. The CDR3 is 15 residues long. The CDR3 loop is CAWIKAGGPTGELFF. The CDR3 DNA follows: TGTGCCTGGATTAAGGCGGGGGGGCCTACCGGGGAGCTGTTTTTT.

The chain employs TRBV30 and TRBJ1-2; D ambiguous. The germline V gene has CDR1 GTSNPN and CDR2 SVGIG (reference sequence). The CDR3 is 13 amino acids. V lost 3 bases and J lost 10, with 18 bases in between. Written as DNA, the CDR3 is TGTGCCTGGAGGCCCGGGCCCTCCCCCTCCTACACCTTC. Translated: CAWRPGPSPSYTF. The complete variable domain, with remaining parts taken from reference TRBV30 and TRBJ1-2, reads SQTIHQWPATLVQPVGSPLSLECTVEGTSNPNLYWYRQAAGRGLQLLFYSVGIGQISSEVPQNLSASRPQDRQFILSSKKLLLSDSGFYLCAWRPGPSPSYTFGSGTRLTVV.

The chain carries TRBV9 and TRBJ2-7; unclear D gene. Germline V gene data show CDR1 as SGDLS and CDR2 as YYNGEE. CDR3 length: 13 amino acids. V was shortened by 0 bases and J by 8 bases, with 12 bases between the two germline ends. CDR3 sequence: CASSVEIGRQQYF. The CDR3 DNA reads as TGTGCCAGCAGCGTAGAAATCGGAAGGCAGCAGTACTTC. The variable domain in full, with the rest retrieved from reference TRBV9 and TRBJ2-7, is DSGVTQTPKHLITATGQRVTLRCSPRSGDLSVYWYQQSLDQGLQFLIQYYNGEERAKGNILERFSAQQFPDLHSELNLSSLELGDSALYFCASSVEIGRQQYFGPGTRLTVT.

The chain uses TRBV7-9 and TRBJ1-1; TRBD1 matches 7 bases. V shed 5 bases and J 0 bases; nucleotides not matched to a gene: 3. The CDR3 is made up of 14 amino acids. Germline CDR1 SEHNR, CDR2 FQNEAQ (reference sequence). CDR3 DNA sequence: TGTGCCAGCAGCGCGGACAGGATGAACACTGAAGCTTTCTTT. Translation: CASSADRMNTEAFF.

This clone appeared a single time. The rearrangement uses TRBV7-2 and TRBJ1-5; D might be TRBD1 (6 bases). Looked up from germline, CDR1 is SGHTA and CDR2 is FQGNSA. Deletions cut 2 bases from V and 7 bases from J, with 9 bases between. The CDR3 runs to 13 residues. The DNA for the CDR3 is TGTGCCAGCAGCTTAAGGGGGTGGCAGCCCCAGCATTTT. This encodes CASSLRGWQPQHF.

The chain recombines TRBV6-5 with TRBJ1-1; D is ambiguous. V lost 4 bases and J 8 bases, leaving 8 bases between the germline ends. CDR3 length equals 11 residues. CDR1 is MNHEY and CDR2 is SVGAGI in the germline V gene. The CDR3 protein is CASSSGREAFF. For the CDR3, the DNA is TGTGCCAGCAGTTCGGGCAGGGAAGCTTTCTTT.

The V gene is TRBV10-3, the J gene TRBJ2-1, with D possibly TRBD2 on 5 matching bases. With 0 bases removed from V and 6 bases from J, the gap between germline ends came to 9 bases. This CDR3 region has 14 residues. Germline-derived CDR1 and CDR2 are ENHRY and SYGVKD. The CDR3 spells CAISESKEVNEQFF. CDR3 nucleotides: TGTGCCATCAGTGAGTCTAAGGAGGTCAATGAGCAGTTCTTC.

This clone was detected only once. V is TRBV5-1 and J is TRBJ2-3, with TRBD2 matching over 8 bases. The V segment lost 4 bases and the J segment 0 bases; nucleotides outside the gene matches: 7. Looked up from germline, CDR1 is SGHRS and CDR2 is YFSETQ. The CDR3 runs to 16 residues. CDR3 in amino acids: CASSKTGLASTDTQYF. The CDR3 DNA reads TGCGCCAGCAGCAAAACAGGACTAGCTAGCACAGATACGCAGTATTTT.

The chain couples TRBV7-2 to TRBJ2-7; 9 nucleotides align to TRBD2. Trimming at V came to 4 bases and at J to 4 bases, leaving 11 bases not matched to a gene. Germline loops: CDR1 SGHTA, CDR2 FQGNSA. This CDR3 region has 16 residues. The CDR3 nucleotides read TGTGCCAGCAGCTCCCCCTCGGCGCGGGGGGGATACGAGCAGTACTTC. Protein: CASSSPSARGGYEQYF.